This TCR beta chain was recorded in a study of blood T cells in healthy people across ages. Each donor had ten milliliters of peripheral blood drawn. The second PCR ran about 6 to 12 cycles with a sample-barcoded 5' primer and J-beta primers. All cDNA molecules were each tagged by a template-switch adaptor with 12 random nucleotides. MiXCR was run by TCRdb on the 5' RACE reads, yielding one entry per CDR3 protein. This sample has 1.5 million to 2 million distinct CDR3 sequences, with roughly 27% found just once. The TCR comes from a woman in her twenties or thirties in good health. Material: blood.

CDR3 nucleotides: TGTGCCATCAGGAGCAGACAGGGGGCTTCGGGCTACACCTTC. Residues: CAIRSRQGASGYTF. This chain joins TRBV10-3 and TRBJ1-2, with TRBD1 matching over 10 bases. The V gene's germline CDR1 is ENHRY and CDR2 SYGVKD. V was pared by 6 bases and J by 8 bases, with 9 bases of the junction left unmatched. The CDR3 totals 14 residues.